The 8 T cell receptor beta chains given below trace back to one sample, sequenced in a study of T cell changes during pregnancy in multiple sclerosis. Repertoires were generated with immunoSEQ multiplex PCR, while TCRdb's copy carries only in-frame clones and drops some. Of 30,000 to 40,000 clones listed, nearly 90% are singletons. The input for sequencing was CD4+ T cells from peripheral blood mononuclear cells, taken in the second trimester of pregnancy. Receptors originate from a female donor with multiple sclerosis, enrolled in a pregnancy study.

This clone showed up just once. The genes are TRBV20-1 and TRBJ2-7; unclear D gene. Trimming pared 1 base from V and 6 bases from J, leaving 7 bases between. CDR1 and CDR2 (germline): DFQATT, SNEGSKA (reference sequence). The CDR3 is 11 residues long. The DNA of the CDR3 is TGCAGTGCTAGAGCTCCGTCCGAGCAGTACTTC. As protein: CSARAPSEQYF.

V is TRBV2 and J is TRBJ1-2; 9 nucleotides align to TRBD1. The junction had 4 bases not matched to a gene; V was cut back by 4 bases and J by 4 bases. Germline V gives CDR1 SNHLY, CDR2 FYNNEI. The CDR3 loop spans 14 amino acids. The CDR3 sequence is CASSAGQGGYGYTF. CDR3 nucleotide sequence: TGTGCCAGCAGTGCGGGACAGGGCGGCTATGGCTACACCTTC. The variable domain in full, with the rest retrieved from reference TRBV2 and TRBJ1-2, is EPEVTQTPSHQVTQMGQEVILRCVPISNHLYFYWYRQILGQKVEFLVSFYNNEISEKSEIFDDQFSVERPDGSNFTLKIRSTKLEDSAMYFCASSAGQGGYGYTFGSGTRLTVV.

This clone has just one count. The rearrangement joins TRBV27 to TRBJ2-7, with D possibly TRBD2 on 6 matching bases. The V end was cut by 3 bases, the J end by 2 bases, with 11 bases between. CDR1 MNHEY and CDR2 SMNVEV come from the germline V gene (reference sequence). The CDR3 sequence is 14 residues long. The CDR3 sequence: CASSFSSATYEQYF. The CDR3 nucleotides are TGTGCCAGCAGTTTTTCTAGCGCGACCTACGAGCAGTACTTC.

This chain links TRBV27 with TRBJ2-7; a possible D gene is TRBD1 (5 bases). Trimming shortened V by 2 bases and J by 5 bases, and 13 bases separated the two germline ends. Germline-derived CDR1 and CDR2 are MNHEY and SMNVEV (reference sequence). The CDR3 runs 14 residues. CDR3 protein: CASSLPQGFHEQYF. In DNA, the CDR3 is TGTGCCAGCAGTTTACCCCAGGGTTTCCACGAGCAGTACTTC.

The rearrangement joins TRBV11-3 to TRBJ2-1; 14 positions match TRBD2. The CDR3 has 17 amino acids. V was clipped by 4 bases and J by 7 bases; unmatched bases: 9. Germline V lookup: CDR1 SGHNT, CDR2 YENEEA. The CDR3 here is CASSSKGLAGVGNEQFF. The CDR3 nucleotides are TGTGCCAGCAGCTCCAAGGGACTAGCGGGAGTAGGGAATGAGCAGTTCTTC. Combining the CDR3 with reference TRBV11-3 and TRBJ2-1 gives the whole variable domain EAGVVQSPRYKIIEKKQPVAFWCNPISGHNTLYWYLQNLGQGPELLIRYENEEAVDDSQLPKDRFSAERLKGVDSTLKIQPAELGDSAVYLCASSSKGLAGVGNEQFFGPGTRLTVL.

The rearrangement joins TRBV9 to TRBJ2-3, with D possibly TRBD2 on 6 matching bases. Between the trimmed V and J ends, which lost 0 bases and 1 base, there was a span of 9 bases. CDR1 and CDR2 from the germline V gene are SGDLS and YYNGEE. The CDR3 is made up of 15 amino acids. DNA for the CDR3: TGTGCCAGCAGCGTAGGCCCGGGAGGCACAGATACGCAGTATTTT. Amino acids: CASSVGPGGTDTQYF.

This chain joins TRBV6-6 and TRBJ1-5; 7 nucleotides match TRBD1. The length of the CDR3 is 15 residues. The germline V gene has CDR1 MNHNY and CDR2 SVGAGI (reference sequence). V lost 6 bases to trimming and J lost 4 bases; unmatched junction nucleotides: 9. The chain's CDR3 is CASSLQGQGNQPQHF. CDR3 in DNA: TGTGCCAGCAGCCTACAGGGGCAGGGAAATCAGCCCCAGCATTTT.

This sequence joins TRBV6-5 and TRBJ2-2; TRBD1 matches 8 bases. V shed 5 bases and J 5 bases; nucleotides not matched to a gene: 7. The length of the CDR3 is 15 residues. Germline V gene sequence: CDR1 MNHEY, CDR2 SVGAGI. In DNA form, the CDR3 reads TGTGCCAGCAGTCCGAGGACAGGGCGTACCGGGGAGCTGTTTTTT. It yields the protein CASSPRTGRTGELFF.